The 11 T cell receptor beta chains below come from one sample, sequenced in a study of cytomegalovirus exposure and HLA in healthy donors. Primers included in the PCR were 60 Vbeta and 13 Jbeta primers. Method: immunoSEQ multiplex PCR; TCRdb's copy keeps in-frame clones and lacks some. The repertoire includes some 110,000 clones, over 70% of them detected once, and approximately 5.6% sits in the top ten. The material sequenced was PBMCs. The receptors here all came from a male donor in good health and CMV-seronegative.

The V call is TRBV5-4, the J call TRBJ2-3, with 12 bases fitting TRBD2. The CDR3 runs 16 residues. V lost 1 base and J lost 3; bases outside the gene matches: 3. Germline assignment: CDR1 SGHNT and CDR2 YYREEE (reference sequence). CDR3 DNA sequence: TGTGCCAGCAGCTTGTCTAGCGGGAGGGGAACAGATACGCAGTATTTT. It codes for CASSLSSGRGTDTQYF.

The genes are TRBV7-9 and TRBJ2-7; tentative D call: TRBD2 (5 bases). The germline V gene has CDR1 SEHNR and CDR2 FQNEAQ (reference sequence). This CDR3 has 14 amino acids. V lost 4 bases to trimming and J lost 2 bases, with 12 bases between them. The CDR3 sequence: CASSSGSGTYEQYF. DNA of the CDR3: TGTGCCAGCAGCTCGGGATCGGGCACCTACGAGCAGTACTTC.

V usage is TRBV19 and J usage is TRBJ2-7, with 9 nucleotides matching TRBD2. The CDR3 has 14 amino acids. Germline V CDR1 and CDR2: LNHDA, SQIVND (reference sequence). J lost 4 bases, V lost 5 bases, and 6 bases had no gene match. The DNA for the CDR3 is TGTGCCAGTAGTGTAGCGGGAGCATGGTACGAGCAGTACTTC. This codes for CASSVAGAWYEQYF.

This chain joins TRBV9 and TRBJ2-1; 7 bases line up with TRBD2. V was pared by 2 bases and J by 6 bases, with 8 bases of the junction left unmatched. From germline, CDR1 is SGDLS and CDR2 YYNGEE. The length of the CDR3 is 15 residues. The CDR3 spells CASSVMGGPTNEQFF. In DNA form, the CDR3 reads TGTGCCAGCAGCGTCATGGGAGGGCCTACCAATGAGCAGTTCTTC.

This clone was seen just once. The V and J genes are TRBV14 and TRBJ1-2; 8 bases fit TRBD1. The germline V gene encodes CDR1 SGHDN and CDR2 FVKESK. The V gene end was trimmed by 1 base and the J gene end by 7 bases; junction bases not matched to a gene: 8. The CDR3 runs to 15 residues. CDR3 coding DNA: TGTGCCAGCAGCCAAGCTAGGACAGGGTACTTTGGCTACACCTTC. It specifies CASSQARTGYFGYTF.

Concerning this clone itself: The sample holds other DNA sequences that translate to the same CDR3. The rearrangement links TRBV25-1 to TRBJ2-2; D call uncertain. The CDR3 runs to 11 residues. The V gene's germline CDR1 is MGHDK and CDR2 SYGVNS. Trimming took 9 bases from V and 4 from J, leaving 6 bases between them. The CDR3, as DNA: TGTGCCAGTCGACTCACCGGGGAGCTGTTTTTT. Residues: CASRLTGELFF. Drawing the rest from reference TRBV25-1 and TRBJ2-2, the complete variable domain is EADIYQTPRYLVIGTGKKITLECSQTMGHDKMYWYQQDPGMELHLIHYSYGVNSTEKGDLSSESTVSRIRTEHFPLTLESARPSHTSQYLCASRLTGELFFGEGSRLTVL.

The chain employs TRBV5-4 and TRBJ1-4; D is possibly TRBD1 (5 bases). From germline, CDR1 is SGHNT and CDR2 YYREEE (reference sequence). Trimming took off 2 bases at V and 8 bases at J, with 7 bases between the two ends. CDR3 length: 12 residues. CDR3 sequence (DNA): TGTGCCAGCAGCTTAGCAGGGGAAAAACTGTTTTTT. Translation gives CASSLAGEKLFF.

This chain links TRBV9 with TRBJ2-1; a weak D match, TRBD2 (6 bases). V was pared by 6 bases and J by 0 bases, with 10 bases between. This CDR3 contains 14 residues. Germline V gene sequence: CDR1 SGDLS, CDR2 YYNGEE. In DNA form, the CDR3 reads TGTGCCAGCAATCCGGGACTCTCCTACAATGAGCAGTTCTTC. It codes for CASNPGLSYNEQFF.

This chain joins TRBV15 and TRBJ2-3, with D unresolved. This CDR3 is 13 amino acids long. The V gene's germline CDR1 is LNHNV and CDR2 YYDKDF (reference sequence). Trimming took 1 base from V and 4 from J, leaving 6 bases between them. The CDR3 is CATSRVQADTQYF. CDR3 sequence (DNA): TGTGCCACCAGCAGAGTTCAGGCAGATACGCAGTATTTT.

The sample holds a few counts of this clone. The gene calls are TRBV5-1 and TRBJ1-1; TRBD1 might be the D (6 bases). Trimming took off 0 bases at V and 5 bases at J, with 14 bases between the two ends. This CDR3 region has 15 residues. Germline V gene sequence: CDR1 SGHRS, CDR2 YFSETQ. CDR3 in DNA: TGCGCCAGCAGCTTGGCCGCTCAGGGGCGGACTGAAGCTTTCTTT. It yields the protein CASSLAAQGRTEAFF.

Concerning this clone: Other DNA variants within this sample encode the same CDR3. The rearrangement joins TRBV30 to TRBJ2-5, with D possibly being TRBD1 (5 bases). Between the trimmed V and J ends, which lost 0 bases and 7 bases, there was a span of 6 bases. Germline CDR1 is GTSNPN and CDR2 is SVGIG (reference sequence). The CDR3 contains 11 residues. In DNA form, the CDR3 reads TGTGCCTGGAGTGTAAGGGGGACCCAGTACTTC. It codes for CAWSVRGTQYF.